The T cell receptor beta chain described here comes from a study of blood T cell repertoires in COVID-19. Assay used: immunoSEQ multiplex PCR; TCRdb lists only in-frame clones, some missing. Among about 70,000 clones, roughly 80% were seen once, and the ten largest hold approximately 1.7%. The receptor's source is a woman aged 55-69 years with acute or convalescent COVID-19. Input material: peripheral blood.

This chain's CDR3 is CASSLYQREGNEQFF. Written as DNA, the CDR3 is TGTGCCAGCAGTTTATATCAGCGGGAGGGGAATGAGCAGTTCTTC. This sequence joins TRBV27 and TRBJ2-1; TRBD2 agrees at 10 bases. Trimming took 1 base from V and 7 from J; bases not matched to a gene: 4. The CDR3 has 15 amino acids. The germline V gene encodes CDR1 MNHEY and CDR2 SMNVEV (reference sequence).